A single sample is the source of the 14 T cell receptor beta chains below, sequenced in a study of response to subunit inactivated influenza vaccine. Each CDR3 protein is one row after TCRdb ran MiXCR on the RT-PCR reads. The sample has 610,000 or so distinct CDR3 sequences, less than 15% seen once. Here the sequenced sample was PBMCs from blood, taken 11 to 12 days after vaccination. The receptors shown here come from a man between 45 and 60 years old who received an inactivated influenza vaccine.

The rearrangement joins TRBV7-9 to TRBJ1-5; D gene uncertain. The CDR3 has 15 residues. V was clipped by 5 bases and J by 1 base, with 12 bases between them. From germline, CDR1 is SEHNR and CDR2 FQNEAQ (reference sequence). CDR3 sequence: CASSRSSGSNQPQHF. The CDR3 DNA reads TGTGCCAGCAGCCGCTCGTCGGGGAGCAATCAGCCCCAGCATTTT.

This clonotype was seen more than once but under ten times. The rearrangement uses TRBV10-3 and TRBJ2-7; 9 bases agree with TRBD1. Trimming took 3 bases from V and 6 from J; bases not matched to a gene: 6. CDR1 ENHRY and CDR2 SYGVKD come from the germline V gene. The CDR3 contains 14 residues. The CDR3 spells CAISDSPGQGEQYF. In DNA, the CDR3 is TGTGCCATCAGTGATTCCCCGGGACAGGGCGAGCAGTACTTC.

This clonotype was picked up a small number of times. The CDR3: CASSQEGRLSYGYTF. The CDR3 DNA is TGCGCCAGCAGCCAAGAGGGCAGACTAAGCTATGGCTACACCTTC. The chain joins TRBV4-1 to TRBJ1-2; D is uncertain. Trimming removed 0 bases from V and 4 bases from J, with 12 bases in between. This CDR3 has 15 amino acids. Germline V gene data show CDR1 as MGHRA and CDR2 as YSYEKL.

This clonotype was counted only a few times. In nucleotides, the CDR3 is TGCGCCAGCAGCTTGGAGTCTTCGAGGGGCTATGGCTACACCTTC. Protein product: CASSLESSRGYGYTF. The chain couples TRBV5-1 to TRBJ1-2, with TRBD1 as a possible D gene (5 bases). Germline assignment: CDR1 SGHRS and CDR2 YFSETQ. This CDR3 spans 15 amino acids. V lost 0 bases, J lost 4 bases, and 13 bases lay in between.

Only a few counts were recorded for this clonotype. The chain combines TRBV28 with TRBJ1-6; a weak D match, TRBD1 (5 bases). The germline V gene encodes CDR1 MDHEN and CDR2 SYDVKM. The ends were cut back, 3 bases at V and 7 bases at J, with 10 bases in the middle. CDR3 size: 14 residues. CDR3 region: CASSLLQANSPLHF. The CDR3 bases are TGTGCCAGCAGTTTGTTACAGGCCAATTCACCCCTCCACTTT.

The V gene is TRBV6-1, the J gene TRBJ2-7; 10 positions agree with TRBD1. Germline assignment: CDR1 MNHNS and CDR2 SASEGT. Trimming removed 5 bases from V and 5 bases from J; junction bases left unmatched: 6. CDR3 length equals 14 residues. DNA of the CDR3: TGTGCCAGCAGTACGGGACAGGGGACCCACGAGCAGTACTTC. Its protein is CASSTGQGTHEQYF.

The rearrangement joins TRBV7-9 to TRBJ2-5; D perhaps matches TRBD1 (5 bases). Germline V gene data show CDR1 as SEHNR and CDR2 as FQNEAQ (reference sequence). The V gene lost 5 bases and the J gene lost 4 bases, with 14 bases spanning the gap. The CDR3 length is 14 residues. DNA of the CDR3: TGTGCCAGCAGCACGCCAGGGATTCGAGAGACCCAGTACTTC. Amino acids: CASSTPGIRETQYF.

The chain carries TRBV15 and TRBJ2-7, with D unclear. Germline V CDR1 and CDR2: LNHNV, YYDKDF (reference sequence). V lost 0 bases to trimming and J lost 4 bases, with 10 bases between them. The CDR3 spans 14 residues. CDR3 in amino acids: CATSRDWARYEQYF. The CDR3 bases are TGTGCCACCAGCAGAGATTGGGCAAGATACGAGCAGTACTTC.

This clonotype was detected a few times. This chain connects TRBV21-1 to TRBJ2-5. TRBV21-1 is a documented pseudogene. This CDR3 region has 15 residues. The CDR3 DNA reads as TGTGCCAGCAGCAAAGAATCGGTACGGGAAGAGACCCAGTACTTC. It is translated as CASSKESVREETQYF.

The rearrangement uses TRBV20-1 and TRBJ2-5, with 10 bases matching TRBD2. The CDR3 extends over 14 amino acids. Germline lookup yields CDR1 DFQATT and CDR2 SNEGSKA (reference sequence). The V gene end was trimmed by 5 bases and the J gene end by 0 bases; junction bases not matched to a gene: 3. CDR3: CSALAGAYQETQYF. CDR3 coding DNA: TGCAGTGCTCTAGCGGGGGCGTACCAAGAGACCCAGTACTTC.

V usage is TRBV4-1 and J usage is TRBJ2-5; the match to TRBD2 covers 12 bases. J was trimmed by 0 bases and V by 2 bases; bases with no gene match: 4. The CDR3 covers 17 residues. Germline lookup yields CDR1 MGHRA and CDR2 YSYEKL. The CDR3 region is CASSQSTSGGYQETQYF. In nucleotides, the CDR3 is TGCGCCAGCAGCCAATCGACTAGCGGGGGATACCAAGAGACCCAGTACTTC.

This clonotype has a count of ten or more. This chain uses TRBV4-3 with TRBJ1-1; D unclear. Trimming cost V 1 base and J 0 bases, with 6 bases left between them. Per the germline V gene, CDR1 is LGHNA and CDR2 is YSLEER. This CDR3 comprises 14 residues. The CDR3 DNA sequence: TGCGCCAGCAGCCAAGTTTTACTGAACACTGAAGCTTTCTTT. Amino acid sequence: CASSQVLLNTEAFF.

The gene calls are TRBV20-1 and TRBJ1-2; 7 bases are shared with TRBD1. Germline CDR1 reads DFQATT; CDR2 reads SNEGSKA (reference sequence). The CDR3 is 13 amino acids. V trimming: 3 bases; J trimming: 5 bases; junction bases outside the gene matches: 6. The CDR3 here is CSARIGTEYGYTF. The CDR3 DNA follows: TGCAGTGCTAGGATAGGGACAGAGTATGGCTACACCTTC.

CDR3 in DNA: TGTGCCAGCAGCTTAGTACTAGCGGGAGATACGCAGTATTTT. It specifies CASSLVLAGDTQYF. The chain has TRBV7-8 and TRBJ2-3, with TRBD2 matching 9 bases. The CDR3 is made up of 14 amino acids. With V trimmed by 1 base and J by 5 bases, 1 base remained unmatched. Germline V gene data show CDR1 as SGHVS and CDR2 as FQNEAQ.